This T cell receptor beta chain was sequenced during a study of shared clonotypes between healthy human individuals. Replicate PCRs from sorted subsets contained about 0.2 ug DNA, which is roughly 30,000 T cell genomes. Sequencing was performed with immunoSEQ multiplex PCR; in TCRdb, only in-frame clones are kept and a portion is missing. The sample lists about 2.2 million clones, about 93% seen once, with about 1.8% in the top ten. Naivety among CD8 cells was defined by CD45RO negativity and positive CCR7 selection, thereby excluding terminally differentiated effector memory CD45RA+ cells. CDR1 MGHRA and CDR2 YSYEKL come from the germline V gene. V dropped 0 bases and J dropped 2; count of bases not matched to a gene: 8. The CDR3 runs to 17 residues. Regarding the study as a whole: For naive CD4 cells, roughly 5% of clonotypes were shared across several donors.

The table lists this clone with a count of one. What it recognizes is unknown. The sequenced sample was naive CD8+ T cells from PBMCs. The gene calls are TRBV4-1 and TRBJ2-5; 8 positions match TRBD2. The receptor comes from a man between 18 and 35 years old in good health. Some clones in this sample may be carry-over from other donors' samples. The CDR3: CASSQDSSGSSQETQYF. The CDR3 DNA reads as TGCGCCAGCAGCCAAGATAGCAGCGGGAGTAGTCAAGAGACCCAGTACTTC.